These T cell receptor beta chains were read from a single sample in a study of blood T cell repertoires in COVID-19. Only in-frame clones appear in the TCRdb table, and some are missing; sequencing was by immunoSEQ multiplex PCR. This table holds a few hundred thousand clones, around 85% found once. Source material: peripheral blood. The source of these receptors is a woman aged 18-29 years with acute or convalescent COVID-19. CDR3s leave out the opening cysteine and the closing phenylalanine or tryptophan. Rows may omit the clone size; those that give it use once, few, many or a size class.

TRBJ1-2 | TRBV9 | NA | ASSPSGAPNYGYT
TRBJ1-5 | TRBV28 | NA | ASSFGQGYNQPQH
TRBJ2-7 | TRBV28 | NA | ASSLGTSGVLEQY
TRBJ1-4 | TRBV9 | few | ASSERGNDEKLF
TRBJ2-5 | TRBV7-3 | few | ASSLRAPTSGQETQY
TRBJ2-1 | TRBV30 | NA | AWASGTGRNEQF
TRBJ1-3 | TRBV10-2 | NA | ASRTGAGNTIY
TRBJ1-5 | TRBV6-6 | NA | ASTNYGQAVNQPQH
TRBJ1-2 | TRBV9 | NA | ASSTIGGQGDHGYT
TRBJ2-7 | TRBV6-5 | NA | ASSSGGGQDQY
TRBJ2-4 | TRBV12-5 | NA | ASGSSEEAKNIQY
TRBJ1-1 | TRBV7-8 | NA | ASSLVGQGISEAF
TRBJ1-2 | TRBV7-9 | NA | ASSLVALNYGYT
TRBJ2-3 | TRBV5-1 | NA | ASSWSRESDTQY
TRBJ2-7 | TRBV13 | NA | ASSLGTSDLGTYEQY
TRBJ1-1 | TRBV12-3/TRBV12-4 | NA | ASSLYREAF
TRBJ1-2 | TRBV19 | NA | ASSIVGASGGYT
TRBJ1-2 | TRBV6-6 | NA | ASSYLATPNYGYT
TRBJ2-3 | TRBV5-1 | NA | ASSLQGTRGTDTQY
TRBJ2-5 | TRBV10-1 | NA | ASSESTLAGALQETQY
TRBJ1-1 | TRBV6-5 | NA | ASSYSQGRANTEAF
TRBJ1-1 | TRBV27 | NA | ASSLRVYTEAF
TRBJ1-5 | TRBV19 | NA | ASSIWSPQGYSNQPQH
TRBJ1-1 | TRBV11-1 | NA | ASSLGRDRGEAF
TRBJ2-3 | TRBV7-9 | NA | ASSSGLVGTQY
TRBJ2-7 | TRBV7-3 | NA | ASSLNSPGGEQY
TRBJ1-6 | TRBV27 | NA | ASSSTPGGNSPLH
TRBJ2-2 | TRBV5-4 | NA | ASRRDRNTGELF
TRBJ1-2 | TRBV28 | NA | ASSLNHRNGYT
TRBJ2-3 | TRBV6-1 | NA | ASSEDKWGGYTDTQY
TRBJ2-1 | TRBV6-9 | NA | ASSYAEDEQF
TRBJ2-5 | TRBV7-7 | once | ASSPDRQGKTQY
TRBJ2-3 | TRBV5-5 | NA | ASSPGGGSTDTQY
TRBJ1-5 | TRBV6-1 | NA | ASSDGPDSGDQPQH
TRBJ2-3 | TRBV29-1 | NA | SVGSGNRADTQY
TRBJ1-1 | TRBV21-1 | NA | ASSKAPENSNTEAF
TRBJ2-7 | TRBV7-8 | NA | ASSAGGAGPYEQY
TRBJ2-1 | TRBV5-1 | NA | ASSDGGSLYNEQF
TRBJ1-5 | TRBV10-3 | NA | ATSLEGLVSNQPQH
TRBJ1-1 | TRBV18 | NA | ASSPQGQTYTEAF
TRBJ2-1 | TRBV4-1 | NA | ASSQEWVRGGDEQF
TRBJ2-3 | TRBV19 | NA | ASSPRTSGRDTQY
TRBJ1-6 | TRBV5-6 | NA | ASSLPTGFMVH
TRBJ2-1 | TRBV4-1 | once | ASSQSGALNEQF
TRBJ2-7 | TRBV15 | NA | ATSRDGTSVPYEQY
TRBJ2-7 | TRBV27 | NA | ASQKTGTGMHEQY
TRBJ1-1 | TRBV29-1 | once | SVAERANTEAF
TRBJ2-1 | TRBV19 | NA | ASSIDSGTSLYEQF
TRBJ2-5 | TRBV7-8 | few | ASSLVGEGGAETQY
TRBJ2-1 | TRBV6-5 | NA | ASIPPGRVGNEQF
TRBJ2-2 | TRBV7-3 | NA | ASSLTGPPSGELF